This TCR beta chain was found in a study of T-cell reconstitution after alpha-beta-depleted transplantation in children. In germline, CDR1 is MNHNS, CDR2 SASEGT. V gave up 5 bases and J gave up 5 bases; unmatched junction bases: 8. CDR3 length: 14 residues. This clonotype was detected a few times. A library of TCRbeta sequences, prepared with unique molecular identifiers, was generated. A single record per CDR3 protein comes from TCRdb applying MiXCR to the PCR reads. This sample carries hundreds of thousands of distinct CDR3 sequences, over 10% of them seen once, and the ten largest clones take 2% to 2.5%.

This chain links TRBV6-1 with TRBJ1-1, with 7 nucleotides matching TRBD1. This specimen was PBMCs, mostly from graft donor cells, taken 360 days after TCRalphabeta/CD19-depleted stem cell transplant. The clonotype originates from a male patient aged 10 to 17 who had a stem cell transplant for acute myeloid leukemia, so the T cells may come from the graft donor. CDR3 in DNA: TGTGCCAGCAGTCGCCGACAGGGCTGGACTGAAGCTTTCTTT. This gives the protein CASSRRQGWTEAFF.